These T cell receptor beta chains were read from a single sample in a study of blood T cell repertoires in COVID-19. Profiled with immunoSEQ multiplex PCR; TCRdb holds only in-frame clones, not every one. The sample yields about 320,000 clones, around 84% seen once. Sequencing was carried out using PBMCs or T cells enriched from blood (not recorded which). These receptor sequences come from a woman aged 25 to 45 who had been exposed to COVID-19. Each CDR3 is given with its conserved first and last residue. D genes are given only for firm matches. The size entry is marked missing in some rows and otherwise reads once, few, many or a size class.

v_gene	d_gene	j_gene	abundance	CDR3nt	CDR3aa
TRBV6-5	NA	TRBJ2-2	NA	TGTGCCAGCAGAGGGGGGGCTGACACCGGGGAGCTGTTTTTT	CASRGGADTGELFF
TRBV30	NA	TRBJ2-3	NA	TGTGCCCGGGACCCTTCCGGGGGCACAGATACGCAGTATTTT	CARDPSGGTDTQYF
TRBV7-2	NA	TRBJ1-2	NA	TGTGCCAGCAGCCTGACAGTAGCTAACTATGGCTACACCTTC	CASSLTVANYGYTF
TRBV11-2	TRBD1	TRBJ2-7	NA	TGTGCCAGCAGCTTAGCCGATGGACAGGGGGTCGACGAGCAGTACTTC	CASSLADGQGVDEQYF
TRBV12-3/TRBV12-4	TRBD1	TRBJ1-3	NA	TGTGCCAGCAGTTTGACAGGGGGAAACACCATATATTTT	CASSLTGGNTIYF
TRBV28	NA	TRBJ2-5	NA	TGTGCCAGCAGTTCTTTCGACAGGTTTAAAGAGACCCAGTACTTC	CASSSFDRFKETQYF
TRBV27	NA	TRBJ2-7	NA	TGTGCCAGCAGTTTAAAGATCTTGGGGGGCTACGAGCAGTACTTC	CASSLKILGGYEQYF
TRBV28	TRBD1	TRBJ1-2	many	TGTGCCAGCAGTACACCCGGGACAGGTTTTGGCTACACCTTC	CASSTPGTGFGYTF
TRBV4-1	NA	TRBJ1-2	NA	TGCGCCAGCAGCCGAGACGGGGAAAACTATGGCTACACCTTC	CASSRDGENYGYTF
TRBV19	NA	TRBJ1-3	NA	TGTGCCAGTAGTAGCGGTCGGCAGGGAGGAAACACCATATATTTT	CASSSGRQGGNTIYF
TRBV18	NA	TRBJ1-6	NA	TGTGCCAGCTCAGACCGACAGTCATATAATTCACCCCTCCACTTT	CASSDRQSYNSPLHF
TRBV12-5	TRBD1	TRBJ1-2	NA	TGTGCTAGTGGTTTGCTCGGGACAGGGGCCCCTCAATGG	CASGLLGTGAPQW
TRBV7-8	TRBD2	TRBJ2-1	NA	TGTGCCAGCAGCCAAGGACTAGCGGGACAGTACAATGAGCAGTTCTTC	CASSQGLAGQYNEQFF
TRBV6-5	NA	TRBJ2-1	NA	TGTGCCAGCACTCAAGGGGCCGGGGGGCTAATGTTCTTC	CASTQGAGGLMFF
TRBV2	NA	TRBJ1-5	NA	TGTGCCAGCACCGGGCGGGGAGGGCACCAGCATTTT	CASTGRGGHQHF
TRBV18	TRBD1	TRBJ1-1	NA	TGTGCCAGCTCACCGATTTCTGACAGGGGCACTGAAGCTTTCTTT	CASSPISDRGTEAFF
TRBV6-1	NA	TRBJ2-1	NA	TGTGCCAGCAGTGACTATGAATTCATGGTCGAGGAGGACAATGAGCAGTTCTTC	CASSDYEFMVEEDNEQFF
TRBV27	TRBD2	TRBJ2-7	NA	TGTGCCAGCGGAGCGGGAGTGTACGAGCAGTACTTC	CASGAGVYEQYF
TRBV2	NA	TRBJ2-4	once	TGTGCCAGCAGTGGCGGGTTCAAGGCCAAAAACATTCAGTACTTC	CASSGGFKAKNIQYF
TRBV3-1/TRBV3-2	TRBD2	TRBJ2-2	NA	TGTGCCAGCAGCCAAGATGCGGGAGTGAACACCGGGGAGCTGTTTTTT	CASSQDAGVNTGELFF